The 10 T cell receptor beta chains below come from one sample, sequenced in a study of breast tumors, draining lymph nodes, adjacent tissues. The lymph nodes were axillary draining lymph nodes from breast cancer patients. TCRdb reprocessed the multiplex PCR reads via MiXCR and lists one record per CDR3 protein. The sample records around 140,000 distinct CDR3 sequences, approximately 29% being singletons. Sequencing was carried out using axillary lymph node tissue. The receptors were gathered from a female donor with breast cancer. Some clones in this sample may be carry-over from other donors' samples.

This clonotype was observed a few times. V is TRBV11-1 and J is TRBJ1-1, with a possible D match to TRBD1 (5 bases). Looked up from germline, CDR1 is SGHAT and CDR2 is FQDESV (reference sequence). This CDR3 comprises 12 residues. V was shortened by 2 bases and J by 11 bases, with 12 bases between the two germline ends. The CDR3 nucleotides read TGTGCCAGCAGCTTAAGGGGTTTGGATGCTTTCTTT. It encodes CASSLRGLDAFF.

This clonotype was seen a few times. The V call is TRBV9, the J call TRBJ1-1; TRBD1 is a possible D gene (5 bases). Trimming took 6 bases from V and 1 from J, leaving 22 bases between them. The CDR3 covers 17 residues. The germline V gene has CDR1 SGDLS and CDR2 YYNGEE. This CDR3 reads CASITLDWGRSNTEAFF. CDR3 in DNA: TGTGCCAGCATCACACTTGACTGGGGCAGGTCGAACACTGAAGCTTTCTTT.

This clonotype was observed at least ten times. The gene calls are TRBV24-1 and TRBJ2-3, with D possibly matching TRBD2 (6 bases). Trimming took 9 bases from V and 2 from J, leaving 8 bases between them. Germline V gene lookup returns CDR1 KGHDR and CDR2 SFDVKD. The CDR3 contains 12 residues. The CDR3 coding sequence is TGTGCCACCCGCGGGGACACAGATACGCAGTATTTT. It codes for CATRGDTDTQYF.

This clonotype appeared many times. The chain joins TRBV6-5 to TRBJ1-2; the match to TRBD1 covers 9 bases. Per germline, CDR1 MNHEY and CDR2 SVGAGI. V gave up 0 bases and J gave up 3 bases; unmatched junction bases: 11. The CDR3 has 18 residues. The CDR3 coding sequence is TGTGCCAGCAGTTACTCGAAAGACGGGACAGGGACCGACTATGGCTACACCTTC. This codes for CASSYSKDGTGTDYGYTF.

This clonotype came up many times. The chain employs TRBV12-3 or TRBV12-4 and TRBJ2-1; 8 bases align to TRBD1. Unmatched junction bases numbered 3, after V lost 6 bases and J lost 5 bases. The CDR3 is made up of 13 amino acids. The CDR3 sequence is CASRGQENNEQFF. For the CDR3, the DNA is TGTGCCAGCAGGGGACAGGAGAACAATGAGCAGTTCTTC.

A remark on this clonotype: At one boundary the junction diverges from the germline segment, which might be a read error. The rearrangement uses TRBV5-1 and TRBJ1-1, with D maybe TRBD1 (6 bases). Germline CDR1 SGHRS, CDR2 YFSETQ. The CDR3 totals 14 residues. The CDR3 region has the DNA TGCGCCAACAGCTTGGGGACACCAAACACTGAAGCTTTCTTT. Translating it yields CANSLGTPNTEAFF.

Many counts were recorded for this clonotype. The chain combines TRBV2 with TRBJ2-3, with unresolved D. V dropped 6 bases and J dropped 2 bases, with 12 bases sitting between them. Germline lookup yields CDR1 SNHLY and CDR2 FYNNEI. CDR3 length: 14 residues. The CDR3 loop reads CASRRNAATDTQYF. CDR3 coding DNA: TGTGCCAGCAGGCGCAACGCCGCCACAGATACGCAGTATTTT. Variable domain in full (rest from reference TRBV2 and TRBJ2-3): EPEVTQTPSHQVTQMGQEVILRCVPISNHLYFYWYRQILGQKVEFLVSFYNNEISEKSEIFDDQFSVERPDGSNFTLKIRSTKLEDSAMYFCASRRNAATDTQYFGPGTRLTVL.

This clonotype was observed many times. CDR3 nucleotides: TGTGCCAGCAGCCCCAGGGGGGGGCGGACAGGGGGTAATTCACCCCTCCACTTT. It specifies CASSPRGGRTGGNSPLHF. V is TRBV7-3 and J is TRBJ1-6; 10 nucleotides match TRBD1. Germline trimming cut 5 bases from V and 6 bases from J; bases unmatched to any gene: 13. The germline V gene has CDR1 SGHTA and CDR2 FQGTGA. The CDR3 sequence is 18 residues long. Complete variable domain (other parts from reference TRBV7-3 and TRBJ1-6): GAGVSQTPSNKVTEKGKYVELRCDPISGHTALYWYRQSLGQGPEFLIYFQGTGAADDSGLPNDRFFAVRPEGSVSTLKIQRTERGDSAVYLCASSPRGGRTGGNSPLHFGNGTRLTVT.

There are many counts of this clonotype. The chain uses TRBV12-3 or TRBV12-4 and TRBJ1-2; D is unresolved. The CDR3 extends over 16 amino acids. V shed 2 bases and J shed 2 bases, with 15 bases lying between them. The DNA for the CDR3 is TGTGCCAGCAGTTTAAAGGTCTCAGACGTCAACTATGGCTACACCTTC. Amino acid sequence: CASSLKVSDVNYGYTF.

The chain links TRBV7-2 to TRBJ1-4; 7 bases agree with TRBD1. Losses at the gene ends were 5 bases for V and 8 bases for J; bases not matched to a gene: 8. This CDR3 is built from 14 residues. Per the germline V gene, CDR1 is SGHTA and CDR2 is FQGNSA. CDR3 nucleotide sequence: TGTGCCAGCAGCCCCGACAGGGACGGCGAAAAACTGTTTTTT. Amino acids: CASSPDRDGEKLFF.